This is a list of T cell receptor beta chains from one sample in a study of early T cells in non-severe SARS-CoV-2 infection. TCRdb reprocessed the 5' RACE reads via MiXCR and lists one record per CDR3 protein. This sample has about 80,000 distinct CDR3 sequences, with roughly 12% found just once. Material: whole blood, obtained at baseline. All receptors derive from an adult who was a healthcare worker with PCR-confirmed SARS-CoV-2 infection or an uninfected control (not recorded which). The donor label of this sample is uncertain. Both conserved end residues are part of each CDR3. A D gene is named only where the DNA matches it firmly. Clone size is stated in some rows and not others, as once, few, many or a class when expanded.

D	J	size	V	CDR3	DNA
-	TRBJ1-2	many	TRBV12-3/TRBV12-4	CASSLQGAPYGYTF	TGTGCCAGCAGTTTGCAAGGGGCTCCCTATGGCTACACCTTC
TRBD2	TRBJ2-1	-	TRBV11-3	CASSWGLGDHEQFF	TGTGCCAGCAGCTGGGGACTAGGCGACCATGAGCAGTTCTTC
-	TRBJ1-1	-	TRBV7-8	CASSPLAGKAFF	TGTGCCAGCAGCCCGTTGGCAGGGAAAGCTTTCTTT
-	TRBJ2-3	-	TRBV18	CASSPWGLSTDTQYF	TGTGCCAGCTCACCATGGGGTCTGAGCACAGATACGCAGTATTTT
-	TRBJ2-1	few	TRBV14	CASSQDRRQSSYNEQFF	TGTGCCAGCAGCCAAGACAGGAGGCAGAGCTCCTACAATGAGCAGTTCTTC
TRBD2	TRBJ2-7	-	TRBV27	CASSLSAGVAYEQYF	TGTGCCAGCAGTTTATCAGCGGGGGTGGCCTACGAGCAGTACTTC
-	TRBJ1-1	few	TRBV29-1	CSVIRGTIPEAFF	TGCAGCGTTATCCGGGGGACAATCCCTGAAGCTTTCTTT
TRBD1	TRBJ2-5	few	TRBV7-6	CASSLGWTGQETQYF	TGTGCCAGCAGCTTAGGGTGGACAGGGCAGGAGACCCAGTACTTC
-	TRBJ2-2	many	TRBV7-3	CASSLGGAGELFF	TGTGCCAGCAGCTTAGGGGGAGCCGGGGAGCTGTTTTTT
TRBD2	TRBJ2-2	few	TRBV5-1	CASSFETSGNTGELFF	TGCGCCAGCAGCTTCGAGACTAGCGGAAACACCGGGGAGCTGTTTTTT
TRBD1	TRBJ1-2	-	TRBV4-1	CASSQPRQGARSGYTF	TGCGCCAGCAGCCAGCCCCGTCAGGGGGCCCGAAGTGGCTACACCTTC